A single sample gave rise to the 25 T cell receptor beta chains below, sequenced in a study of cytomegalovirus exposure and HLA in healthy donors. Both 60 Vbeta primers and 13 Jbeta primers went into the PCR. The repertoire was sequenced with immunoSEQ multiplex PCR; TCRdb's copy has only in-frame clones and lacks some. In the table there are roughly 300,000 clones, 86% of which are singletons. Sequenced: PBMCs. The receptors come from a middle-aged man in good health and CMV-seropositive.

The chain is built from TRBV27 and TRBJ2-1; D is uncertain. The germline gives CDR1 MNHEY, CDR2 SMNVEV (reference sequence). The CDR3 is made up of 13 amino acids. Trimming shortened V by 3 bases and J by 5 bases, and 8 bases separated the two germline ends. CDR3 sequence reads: CASSLAFNNEQFF. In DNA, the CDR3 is TGTGCCAGCAGTTTGGCCTTTAACAATGAGCAGTTCTTC.

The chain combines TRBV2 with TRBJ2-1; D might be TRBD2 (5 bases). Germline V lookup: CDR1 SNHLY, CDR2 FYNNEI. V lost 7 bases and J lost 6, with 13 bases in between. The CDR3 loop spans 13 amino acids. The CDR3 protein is CASIRDGVNEQFF. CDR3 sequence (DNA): TGTGCCAGCATCCGGGATGGCGTCAATGAGCAGTTCTTC.

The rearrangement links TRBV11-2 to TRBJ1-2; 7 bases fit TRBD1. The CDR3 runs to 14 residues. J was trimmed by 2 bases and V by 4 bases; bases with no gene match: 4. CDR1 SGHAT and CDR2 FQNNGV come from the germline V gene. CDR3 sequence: CASSSTGINYGYTF. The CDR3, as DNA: TGTGCCAGCAGCTCGACAGGGATAAACTATGGCTACACCTTC.

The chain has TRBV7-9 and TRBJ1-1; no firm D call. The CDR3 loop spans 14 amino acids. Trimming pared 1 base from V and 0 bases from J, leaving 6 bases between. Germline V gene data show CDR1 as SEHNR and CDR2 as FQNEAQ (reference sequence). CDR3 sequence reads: CASSLEEVNTEAFF. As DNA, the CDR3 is TGTGCCAGCAGCTTAGAGGAGGTGAACACTGAAGCTTTCTTT.

This chain's CDR3 is CASSVGDNYGYTF. The CDR3 DNA follows: TGTGCCAGCAGCGTCGGGGATAACTATGGCTACACCTTC. This chain connects TRBV9 to TRBJ1-2, with unresolved D. The CDR3 loop spans 13 amino acids. Trimming pared 2 bases from V and 1 base from J, leaving 6 bases between. CDR1 is SGDLS, CDR2 YYNGEE, per germline.

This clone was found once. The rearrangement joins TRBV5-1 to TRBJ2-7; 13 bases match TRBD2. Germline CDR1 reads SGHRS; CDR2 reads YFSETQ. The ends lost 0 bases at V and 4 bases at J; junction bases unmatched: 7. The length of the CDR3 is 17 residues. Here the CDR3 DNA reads TGCGCCAGCAGCTTGGAAGGACTAGCGGGAGACGAGTACGAGCAGTACTTC. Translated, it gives CASSLEGLAGDEYEQYF.

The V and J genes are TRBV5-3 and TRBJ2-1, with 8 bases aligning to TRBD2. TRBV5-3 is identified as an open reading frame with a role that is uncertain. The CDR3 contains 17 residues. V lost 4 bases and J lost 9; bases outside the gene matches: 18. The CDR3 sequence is CARSVPPLADLTGEQFF. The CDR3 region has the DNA TGTGCCAGAAGCGTCCCCCCACTAGCGGATTTAACAGGTGAGCAGTTCTTC.

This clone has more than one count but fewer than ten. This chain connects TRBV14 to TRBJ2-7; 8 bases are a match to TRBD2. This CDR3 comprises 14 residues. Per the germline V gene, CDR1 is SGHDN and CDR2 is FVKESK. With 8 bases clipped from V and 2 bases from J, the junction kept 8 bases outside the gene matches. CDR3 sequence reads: CASHSGNPPYEQYF. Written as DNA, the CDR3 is TGTGCCAGCCATAGCGGGAACCCGCCCTACGAGCAGTACTTC.

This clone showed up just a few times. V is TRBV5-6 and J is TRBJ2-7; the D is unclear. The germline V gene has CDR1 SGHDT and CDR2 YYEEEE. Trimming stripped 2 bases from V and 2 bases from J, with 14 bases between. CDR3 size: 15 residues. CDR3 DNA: TGTGCCAGCAGCTTCCGGGTCGCAGATCCCTACGAGCAGTACTTC. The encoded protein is CASSFRVADPYEQYF.

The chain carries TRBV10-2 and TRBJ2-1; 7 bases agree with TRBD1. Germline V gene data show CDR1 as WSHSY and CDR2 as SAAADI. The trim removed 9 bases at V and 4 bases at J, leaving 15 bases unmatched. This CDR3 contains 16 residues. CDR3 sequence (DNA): TGCGCCAGTACAAAGAACGAGGGGGCGAGGTACAATGAGCAGTTCTTC. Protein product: CASTKNEGARYNEQFF.

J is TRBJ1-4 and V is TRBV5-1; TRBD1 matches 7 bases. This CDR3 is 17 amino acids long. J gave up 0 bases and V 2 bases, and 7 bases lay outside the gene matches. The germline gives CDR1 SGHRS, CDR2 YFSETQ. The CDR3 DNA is TGCGCCAGCAGCTTAGACAGGGCGGCCGCAACTAATGAAAAACTGTTTTTT. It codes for CASSLDRAAATNEKLFF.

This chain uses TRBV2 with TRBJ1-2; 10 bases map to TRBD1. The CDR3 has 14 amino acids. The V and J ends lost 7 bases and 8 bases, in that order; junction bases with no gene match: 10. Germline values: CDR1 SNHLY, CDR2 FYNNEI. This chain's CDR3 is CASTPTGGARGYTF. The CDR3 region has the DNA TGTGCCAGCACCCCGACAGGGGGCGCGAGGGGCTACACCTTC.

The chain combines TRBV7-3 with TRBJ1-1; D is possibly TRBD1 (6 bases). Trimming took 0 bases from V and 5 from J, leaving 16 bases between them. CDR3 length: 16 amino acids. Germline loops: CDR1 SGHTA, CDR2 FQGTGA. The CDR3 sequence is CASSLTSTGPETEAFF. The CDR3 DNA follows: TGTGCCAGCAGCTTAACGTCTACAGGGCCGGAGACTGAAGCTTTCTTT.

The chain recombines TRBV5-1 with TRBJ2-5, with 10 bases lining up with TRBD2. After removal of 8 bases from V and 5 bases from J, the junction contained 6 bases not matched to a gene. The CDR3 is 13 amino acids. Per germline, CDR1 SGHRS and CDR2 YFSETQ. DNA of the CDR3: TGCGCCAGTAGACTAGCGGGCTTTGAGACCCAGTACTTC. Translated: CASRLAGFETQYF.

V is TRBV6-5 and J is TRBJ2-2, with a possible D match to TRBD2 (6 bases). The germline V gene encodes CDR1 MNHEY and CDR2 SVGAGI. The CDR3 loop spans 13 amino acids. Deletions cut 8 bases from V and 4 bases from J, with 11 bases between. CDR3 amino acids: CASGGNPTGELFF. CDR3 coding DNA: TGTGCCAGCGGCGGGAACCCCACCGGGGAGCTGTTTTTT.

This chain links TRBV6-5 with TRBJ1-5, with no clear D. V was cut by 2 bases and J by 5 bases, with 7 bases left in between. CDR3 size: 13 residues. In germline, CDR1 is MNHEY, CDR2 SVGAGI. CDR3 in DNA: TGTGCCAGCAGTTACCAGAGGGATCAGCCCCAGCATTTT. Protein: CASSYQRDQPQHF.

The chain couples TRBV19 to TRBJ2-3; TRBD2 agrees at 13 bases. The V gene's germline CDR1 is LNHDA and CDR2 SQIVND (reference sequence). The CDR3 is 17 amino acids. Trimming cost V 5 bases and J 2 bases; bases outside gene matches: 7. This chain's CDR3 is CASSGGTSGAYTDTQYF. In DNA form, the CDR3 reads TGTGCCAGTAGTGGGGGGACTAGCGGGGCCTACACAGATACGCAGTATTTT.

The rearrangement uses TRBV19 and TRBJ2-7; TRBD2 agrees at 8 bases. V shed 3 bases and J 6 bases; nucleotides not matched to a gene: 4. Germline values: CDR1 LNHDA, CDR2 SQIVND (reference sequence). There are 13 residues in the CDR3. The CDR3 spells CASSIGRESEQYF. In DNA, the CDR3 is TGTGCCAGTAGTATCGGGAGGGAATCCGAGCAGTACTTC.

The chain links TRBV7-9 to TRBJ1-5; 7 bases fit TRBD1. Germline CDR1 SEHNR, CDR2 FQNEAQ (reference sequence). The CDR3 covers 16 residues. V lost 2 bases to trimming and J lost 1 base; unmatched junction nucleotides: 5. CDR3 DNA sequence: TGTGCCAGCAGCTTACAAGGGACAGCGAGCAATCAGCCCCAGCATTTT. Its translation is CASSLQGTASNQPQHF.

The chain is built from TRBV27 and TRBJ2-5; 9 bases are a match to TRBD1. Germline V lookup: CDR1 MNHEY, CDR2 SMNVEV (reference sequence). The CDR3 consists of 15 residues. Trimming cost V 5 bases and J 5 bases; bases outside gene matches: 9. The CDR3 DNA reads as TGTGCCAGCAGTCCGGGGACAGGGCGCCGCGAGACCCAGTACTTC. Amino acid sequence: CASSPGTGRRETQYF.

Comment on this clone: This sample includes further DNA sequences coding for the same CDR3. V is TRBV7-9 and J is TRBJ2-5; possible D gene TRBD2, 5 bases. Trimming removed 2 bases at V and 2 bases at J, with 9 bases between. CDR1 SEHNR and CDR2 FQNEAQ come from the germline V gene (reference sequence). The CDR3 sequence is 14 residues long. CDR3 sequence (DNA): TGTGCCAGCAGCTTAAGAGGGCAGCAAGAGACCCAGTACTTC. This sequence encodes CASSLRGQQETQYF.

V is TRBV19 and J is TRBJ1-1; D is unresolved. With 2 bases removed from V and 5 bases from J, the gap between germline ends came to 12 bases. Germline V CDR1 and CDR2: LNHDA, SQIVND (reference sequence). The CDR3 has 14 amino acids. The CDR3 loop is CASSIRRGGTEAFF. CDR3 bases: TGTGCCAGTAGTATACGGCGGGGTGGAACTGAAGCTTTCTTT.

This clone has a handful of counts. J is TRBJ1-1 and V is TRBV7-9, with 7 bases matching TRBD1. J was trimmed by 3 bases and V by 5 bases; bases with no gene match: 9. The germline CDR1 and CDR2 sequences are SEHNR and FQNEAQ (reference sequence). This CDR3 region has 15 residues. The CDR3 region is CASSKEGGRDTEAFF. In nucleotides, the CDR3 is TGTGCCAGCAGCAAAGAAGGGGGCAGGGACACTGAAGCTTTCTTT. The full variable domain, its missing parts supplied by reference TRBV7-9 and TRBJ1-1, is DTGVSQNPRHKITKRGQNVTFRCDPISEHNRLYWYRQTLGQGPEFLTYFQNEAQLEKSRLLSDRFSAERPKGSFSTLEIQRTEQGDSAMYLCASSKEGGRDTEAFFGQGTRLTVV.

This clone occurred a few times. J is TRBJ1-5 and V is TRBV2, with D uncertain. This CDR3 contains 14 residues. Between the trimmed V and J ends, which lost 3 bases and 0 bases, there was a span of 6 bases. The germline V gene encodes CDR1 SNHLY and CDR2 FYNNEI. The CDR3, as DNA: TGTGCCAGCAGTGAGCAGGCTAGCAATCAGCCCCAGCATTTT. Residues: CASSEQASNQPQHF.

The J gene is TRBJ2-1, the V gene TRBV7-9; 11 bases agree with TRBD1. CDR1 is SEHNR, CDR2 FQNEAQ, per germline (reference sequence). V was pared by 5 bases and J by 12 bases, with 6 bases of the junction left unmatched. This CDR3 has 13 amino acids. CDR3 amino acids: CASSPGQGVGQFF. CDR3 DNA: TGTGCCAGCAGCCCGGGACAGGGGGTCGGGCAGTTCTTC.